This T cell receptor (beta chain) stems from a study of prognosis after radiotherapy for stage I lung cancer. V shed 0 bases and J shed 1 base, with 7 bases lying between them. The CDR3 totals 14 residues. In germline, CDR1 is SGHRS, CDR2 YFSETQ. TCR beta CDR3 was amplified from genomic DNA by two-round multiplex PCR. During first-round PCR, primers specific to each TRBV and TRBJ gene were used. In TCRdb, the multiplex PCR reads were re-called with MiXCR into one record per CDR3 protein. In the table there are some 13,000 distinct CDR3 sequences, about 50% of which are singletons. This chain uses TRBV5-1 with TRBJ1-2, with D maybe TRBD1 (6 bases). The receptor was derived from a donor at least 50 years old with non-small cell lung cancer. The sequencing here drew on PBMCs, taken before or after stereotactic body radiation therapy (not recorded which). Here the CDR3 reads CASSLGGGNYGYTF. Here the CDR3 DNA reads TGCGCCAGCAGCTTGGGAGGGGGTAACTATGGCTACACCTTC.